A single sample is the source of the 26 T cell receptor beta chains below, sequenced in a study of blood T cell repertoires in COVID-19. TCRdb's table, derived via immunoSEQ multiplex PCR, lists solely in-frame clones and lacks some. The table includes some 370,000 clones, roughly four fifths detected once. The material sequenced was PBMCs or T cells enriched from blood (not recorded which). The receptors stem from a woman in her forties or fifties who had recovered from COVID-19.

The table lists this clone with a few counts. The chain has TRBV5-1 and TRBJ2-1, with TRBD2 matching over 10 bases. Germline CDR1 and CDR2: SGHRS and YFSETQ. CDR3 length: 19 amino acids. Losses at the gene ends were 1 base for V and 0 bases for J; bases not matched to a gene: 10. The CDR3 sequence: CASSLQWNPSGSSYNEQFF. The CDR3 nucleotides are TGCGCCAGCAGCTTGCAATGGAACCCTAGCGGGAGCTCCTACAATGAGCAGTTCTTC.

This chain connects TRBV5-1 to TRBJ2-2; 7 bases are a match to TRBD2. The CDR3 has 15 residues. Germline V gene sequence: CDR1 SGHRS, CDR2 YFSETQ. The V segment lost 3 bases and the J segment 4 bases; nucleotides outside the gene matches: 6. This CDR3 is CASSWEGLSTGELFF. The CDR3 coding sequence is TGCGCCAGCAGCTGGGAGGGACTTAGCACCGGGGAGCTGTTTTTT.

This rearrangement joins TRBV5-4 to TRBJ1-2, with a tentative D call TRBD1 (5 bases). V lost 4 bases and J 6 bases, leaving 16 bases between the germline ends. The CDR3 is 14 amino acids. In germline, CDR1 is SGHNT, CDR2 YYREEE (reference sequence). The DNA of the CDR3 is TGTGCCAGCAGCCGGGGGGGGTATGATCATGGCTACACCTTC. Translating it yields CASSRGGYDHGYTF.

This chain uses TRBV5-1 with TRBJ2-1, with 12 bases matching TRBD2. V trimming: 0 bases; J trimming: 8 bases; junction bases outside the gene matches: 3. The CDR3 is 15 residues long. Germline V CDR1 and CDR2: SGHRS, YFSETQ. CDR3 bases: TGCGCCAGCAGCTTGGAGTCTAGCGGGAGGGATGAGCAGTTCTTC. Translating gives CASSLESSGRDEQFF. The whole variable domain, remainder taken from reference TRBV5-1 and TRBJ2-1, is KAGVTQTPRYLIKTRGQQVTLSCSPISGHRSVSWYQQTPGQGLQFLFEYFSETQRNKGNFPGRFSGRQFSNSRSEMNVSTLELGDSALYLCASSLESSGRDEQFFGPGTRLTVL.

The V call is TRBV19, the J call TRBJ1-5, with a weak D call TRBD1 (5 bases). CDR1 is LNHDA, CDR2 SQIVND, per germline (reference sequence). The CDR3 length is 15 residues. V lost 5 bases and J lost 6, with 17 bases in between. The chain's CDR3 is CASSPGPGQFQPQHF. The CDR3 region has the DNA TGTGCCAGTAGTCCCGGGCCAGGGCAGTTTCAGCCCCAGCATTTT.

The chain has TRBV5-6 and TRBJ2-1; the match to TRBD1 covers 7 bases. The CDR3 is made up of 13 amino acids. The V segment lost 6 bases and the J segment 4 bases; nucleotides outside the gene matches: 4. CDR1 and CDR2 (germline): SGHDT, YYEEEE. The CDR3, as DNA: TGTGCCAGCATCCCACAGGGGTACAATGAGCAGTTCTTC. This codes for CASIPQGYNEQFF.

The rearrangement joins TRBV3-1 (or the pseudogene TRBV3-2) to TRBJ2-7; 10 bases match TRBD2. CDR3 size: 17 residues. V shed 1 base, J shed 5 bases, and the junction held 11 bases outside the gene matches. Germline V gene sequence: CDR1 LGHDT, CDR2 YNNKEL (reference sequence). The CDR3 loop reads CASSQVVLAGGFNEQYF. The CDR3 coding sequence is TGTGCCAGCAGCCAAGTGGTGTTAGCGGGAGGCTTTAACGAGCAGTACTTC.

V gene TRBV30 combines with J gene TRBJ1-5; a possible D gene is TRBD1 (6 bases). Looked up from germline, CDR1 is GTSNPN and CDR2 is SVGIG (reference sequence). Trimming shortened V by 1 base and J by 0 bases, and 10 bases separated the two germline ends. CDR3 size: 15 residues. Here the CDR3 DNA reads TGTGCCTGGAGTGCGGGGGGCTTTAGCAATCAGCCCCAGCATTTT. Its translation: CAWSAGGFSNQPQHF.

The gene calls are TRBV18 and TRBJ1-1; D remains ambiguous. From germline, CDR1 is KGHSH and CDR2 LQKENI. V was shortened by 3 bases and J by 10 bases, with 18 bases between the two germline ends. The CDR3 is made up of 14 amino acids. The CDR3 here is CASSPETPIRGAFF. The CDR3 DNA reads as TGTGCCAGCTCACCTGAAACGCCCATACGAGGAGCTTTCTTT.

The CDR3: CASSVLQGNTEAFF. The CDR3 nucleotides read TGTGCCAGCAGCGTACTTCAGGGGAACACTGAAGCTTTCTTT. The gene calls are TRBV9 and TRBJ1-1, with D possibly TRBD1 on 5 matching bases. CDR3 length equals 14 residues. Deletions cut 1 base from V and 1 base from J, with 8 bases between. CDR1 and CDR2 (germline): SGDLS, YYNGEE. Filled out from reference TRBV9 and TRBJ1-1, the complete variable domain reads DSGVTQTPKHLITATGQRVTLRCSPRSGDLSVYWYQQSLDQGLQFLIQYYNGEERAKGNILERFSAQQFPDLHSELNLSSLELGDSALYFCASSVLQGNTEAFFGQGTRLTVV.

The chain carries TRBV6-5 and TRBJ2-1, with 8 bases matching TRBD2. After removal of 8 bases from V and 4 bases from J, the junction contained 10 bases not matched to a gene. This CDR3 has 15 residues. CDR1 and CDR2 from the germline V gene are MNHEY and SVGAGI. The DNA for the CDR3 is TGTGCCAGCTGGGGGACGGGGGGGCATTACAATGAGCAGTTCTTC. Protein sequence: CASWGTGGHYNEQFF.

The chain uses TRBV6-5 and TRBJ1-1; D is possibly TRBD1 (6 bases). Trimming pared 0 bases from V and 3 bases from J, leaving 11 bases between. Germline V lookup: CDR1 MNHEY, CDR2 SVGAGI. CDR3 length: 15 amino acids. CDR3 sequence (DNA): TGTGCCAGCAGTTACTCGAAACAGGGTTACACTGAAGCTTTCTTT. This gives the protein CASSYSKQGYTEAFF.

V is TRBV6-2 or TRBV6-3 and J is TRBJ1-2, with TRBD1 identical over 10 bases. There are 17 residues in the CDR3. V lost 0 bases and J lost 1; bases outside the gene matches: 5. Germline CDR1 and CDR2: MNHEY and SVGEGT. This chain's CDR3 is CASSYSLTGGFNYGYTF. The CDR3 DNA follows: TGTGCCAGCAGTTACTCCTTGACAGGGGGCTTTAACTATGGCTACACCTTC.

A single count supports this clone. The chain joins TRBV5-6 to TRBJ1-2; the D gene is possibly TRBD1 (5 bases). Germline V gene sequence: CDR1 SGHDT, CDR2 YYEEEE. This CDR3 region has 15 residues. V dropped 4 bases and J dropped 1 base, with 14 bases sitting between them. CDR3: CASSRSLGVNYGYTF. The CDR3 nucleotides read TGTGCCAGCAGCCGCTCGTTAGGGGTTAACTATGGCTACACCTTC.

There are a few counts of this clone. CDR3 amino acids: CASGLASYEQYF. In DNA, the CDR3 is TGTGCCAGCGGTTTAGCTTCCTACGAGCAGTACTTC. This chain joins TRBV2 and TRBJ2-7; no reliable D call. This CDR3 comprises 12 residues. Germline CDR1 reads SNHLY; CDR2 reads FYNNEI. Trimming removed 8 bases at V and 1 base at J, with 9 bases between.

The rearrangement links TRBV30 to TRBJ1-5; no clear D gene. V gave up 6 bases and J gave up 6 bases, with 18 bases separating them. The germline CDR1 and CDR2 sequences are GTSNPN and SVGIG (reference sequence). There are 14 residues in the CDR3. The CDR3 sequence: CACKENRVGQPQHF. As DNA, the CDR3 is TGTGCCTGCAAAGAGAACAGAGTTGGTCAGCCCCAGCATTTT.

The chain recombines TRBV4-1 with TRBJ1-2, with D perhaps TRBD1 (5 bases). Trimming left V 2 bases short and J 0 bases short, with 10 bases between. Germline loops: CDR1 MGHRA, CDR2 YSYEKL. The CDR3 is made up of 15 amino acids. The DNA of the CDR3 is TGCGCCAGCAGCCAAAACTCGGGGGCTAACTATGGCTACACCTTC. It translates to CASSQNSGANYGYTF.

The rearrangement uses TRBV28 and TRBJ2-2, with 7 nucleotides matching TRBD1. The trim removed 6 bases at V and 4 bases at J, leaving 14 bases unmatched. Germline values: CDR1 MDHEN, CDR2 SYDVKM. This CDR3 is built from 17 residues. DNA of the CDR3: TGTGCCAGCAGCCGCACCCCCCCTTGGGACAGCACCGGGGAGCTGTTTTTT. This translates into CASSRTPPWDSTGELFF. The full variable domain, rest sourced from reference TRBV28 and TRBJ2-2, is DVKVTQSSRYLVKRTGEKVFLECVQDMDHENMFWYRQDPGLGLRLIYFSYDVKMKEKGDIPEGYSVSREKKERFSLILESASTNQTSMYLCASSRTPPWDSTGELFFGEGSRLTVL.

CDR3 sequence reads: CASKGLANTEAFF. The CDR3 DNA reads TGTGCCAGCAAGGGACTGGCGAACACTGAAGCTTTCTTT. The chain employs TRBV7-2 and TRBJ1-1, with D possibly being TRBD1 (5 bases). CDR3 size: 13 residues. V was pared by 7 bases and J by 1 base, with 10 bases between. Looked up from germline, CDR1 is SGHTA and CDR2 is FQGNSA. Full variable domain (remainder filled in from reference TRBV7-2 and TRBJ1-1): GAGVSQSPSNKVTEKGKDVELRCDPISGHTALYWYRQSLGQGLEFLIYFQGNSAPDKSGLPSDRFSAERTGGSVSTLTIQRTQQEDSAVYLCASKGLANTEAFFGQGTRLTVV.

The chain is built from TRBV24-1 and TRBJ2-5; 10 bases fit TRBD1. Trimming removed 9 bases from V and 5 bases from J; junction bases left unmatched: 11. The CDR3 totals 15 residues. The germline gives CDR1 KGHDR, CDR2 SFDVKD. CDR3 sequence reads: CATSSTGGASETQYF. CDR3 DNA sequence: TGTGCCACCTCCTCGACAGGGGGCGCTTCGGAGACCCAGTACTTC.

A single count supports this clone. The V gene is TRBV7-8, the J gene TRBJ2-7, with 9 bases matching TRBD2. Per germline, CDR1 SGHVS and CDR2 FQNEAQ. This CDR3 has 14 residues. J lost 7 bases, V lost 4 bases, and 8 bases had no gene match. CDR3 region: CASSYHAGGSEQYF. CDR3 nucleotide sequence: TGTGCCAGCAGCTACCACGCGGGGGGGAGTGAGCAGTACTTC.

This chain links TRBV5-1 with TRBJ2-5; 9 nucleotides agree with TRBD1. The V segment lost 0 bases and the J segment 3 bases; nucleotides outside the gene matches: 0. The CDR3 contains 14 residues. Per the germline V gene, CDR1 is SGHRS and CDR2 is YFSETQ. CDR3 nucleotides: TGCGCCAGCAGCTTGGGGACAGGGGAAGAGACCCAGTACTTC. Translating gives CASSLGTGEETQYF.

This clone was detected only a few times. The V call is TRBV5-6, the J call TRBJ1-3, with D possibly matching TRBD1 (6 bases). With 4 bases removed from V and 4 bases from J, the gap between germline ends came to 15 bases. CDR1 and CDR2 from the germline V gene are SGHDT and YYEEEE. The CDR3 is made up of 15 amino acids. The CDR3 is CASSRSGQIGNTIYF. The CDR3 DNA follows: TGTGCCAGCAGCCGGTCCGGACAGATCGGAAACACCATATATTTT.

The rearrangement joins TRBV6-2 or TRBV6-3 to TRBJ1-1, with 7 bases fitting TRBD1. The CDR3 covers 14 residues. The germline V gene encodes CDR1 MNHEY and CDR2 SVGEGT. J gave up 4 bases and V 5 bases, and 7 bases lay outside the gene matches. The DNA of the CDR3 is TGTGCCAGCAGTATAAGACAGGGTGGCACTGAAGCTTTCTTT. Amino acid sequence: CASSIRQGGTEAFF.

This chain connects TRBV12-2 to TRBJ2-7; TRBD1 is the table's D call, not checked against the DNA. TRBV12-2 is recorded as a pseudogene. This CDR3 comprises 18 residues. In DNA form, the CDR3 reads TGTGCAAGTCGCTTAGCTCGGAGGGACAGGATACACGTCTACGAGCAGTACTTC. Protein sequence: CASRLARRDRIHVYEQYF.

This clone showed up just a few times. The V gene is TRBV2, the J gene TRBJ2-1; 7 nucleotides match TRBD1. This CDR3 is built from 13 residues. V was pared by 9 bases and J by 7 bases, with 9 bases of the junction left unmatched. Germline-derived CDR1 and CDR2 are SNHLY and FYNNEI. CDR3 sequence (DNA): TGTGCCAGTCGACAGGGCGATCTTAATGAGCAGTTCTTC. It codes for CASRQGDLNEQFF.